This entry features one TCR beta chain sequence. This entry comes from a study of blood T cell repertoires in COVID-19. Turning to the study itself: Whether acute or convalescent, the COVID-19 samples came from the United States, Italy and Spain. PBMCs, B-cell-depleted T cells, or T cells provided the cDNA or gDNA that made up the material.

Authors' data handling: Nucleated cell counts were estimated from reference gene primer amplification. Profiling relied on immunoSEQ multiplex PCR, and the TCRdb table lists in-frame clones only, not all of them. V, J and clone size reflect that table, while D and trimming were determined from the DNA. Among some 210,000 clones listed, around 90% were seen once. The CDR3 covers 16 residues. Deletions cut 4 bases from V and 5 bases from J, with 20 bases between. Germline V gene sequence: CDR1 SGHVS, CDR2 FQNEAQ. This sequence was found in a man aged 60-69 years who had recovered from COVID-19. The sample consisted of peripheral blood. The chain recombines TRBV7-8 with TRBJ1-1, with D possibly TRBD1 on 6 matching bases. The CDR3 DNA follows: TGTGCCAGCAGCTCTTGGGACATCCATGGTCGTACTGAAGCTTTCTTT. It is translated as CASSSWDIHGRTEAFF.